Described below is a single T cell receptor (beta chain) sequence and its context. Its matching antigen is unknown. Each TCR beta library was made by quantitative 5'-RACE that incorporated molecular barcodes. TCRdb analysed the 5' RACE reads with MiXCR anew, one entry per CDR3 protein. Among 500,000 to 550,000 distinct CDR3 sequences, about 13% were seen once, and the ten largest hold nearly 7%. The data are from a study of CD8 T cells in ankylosing spondylitis. This CDR3 has 14 amino acids. Germline V gives CDR1 KGHDR, CDR2 SFDVKD. V gave up 7 bases and J gave up 1 base, with 10 bases separating them. Whole-study results and caveats: Researchers reportedly found disease-linked clones significantly enriched in matched ankylosing spondylitis synovial fluid. The study identified a TCR beta motif of eight highly homologous variants that appeared characteristic of ankylosing spondylitis blood. Certain motif variants had earlier appeared in reactive arthritis synovial fluid and blood.

The V gene is TRBV24-1, the J gene TRBJ1-5, with a tentative D call TRBD1 (5 bases). Specimen: blood, either unsorted or a sorted T cell fraction (not recorded which). This TCR derives from a male donor with ankylosing spondylitis. In nucleotides, the CDR3 is TGTGCCACCAGAAGGGACCGCAGCAATCAGCCCCAGCATTTT. Residues: CATRRDRSNQPQHF.